This T cell receptor beta chain emerged from a study of blood T cell repertoires in COVID-19 (dated by TCRdb to the early 2020s). For context, the study as a whole: Samples from collaborators originated in the United States, Italy and Spain and spanned both the acute and convalescent phases of COVID-19. The material from the prospective study consisted of cDNA or gDNA derived from T cells, B-cell-depleted T cells, or PBMCs. Deeply sampled blood TCRbeta repertoires from subjects exposed to, actively infected with, or recovered from COVID-19 were included in the dataset. The repertoires were released in a freely available public database meant as a resource for research on the immune response to SARS-CoV-2. The samples were drawn from the first 160 participants of the ongoing ImmuneRACE study and from 950 to 1,500 subjects provided by 6 global collaborators. A de-identified subject ID, COVID-19 status, age in years and sex were almost always included in the sample metadata. Where available, HLA class I and class II types were obtained from metadata supplied by the sample provider rather than from assay-based typing.

Regarding this clone: The antigen this receptor binds is unknown. One base away there is no much larger clone; base qualities are not given.

The CDR3 starts with the cysteine, ends with the phenylalanine, and has 12 residues. CDR3 DNA is the only sequence kept; it has 36 bases, read in frame from the first base. Looking up the germline V gene yields CDR1 SNHLY and CDR2 FYNNEI. The trim is 6 bases for V and 4 bases for J, with a gap of 8 bases between the germline ends. Study-level results and caveats: The quantity of clinical and demographic metadata differed by source and by participant and was supplied without curation.

Each collaborating institution followed its own protocols to collect whole blood in K2EDTA tubes. Collaborator samples were shipped for TCRbeta analysis as frozen whole blood, isolated PBMCs, or DNA extracted from either sample type. TCRbeta CDR3 regions were amplified from genomic DNA using the immunoSEQ Assay, a bias-controlled multiplex PCR. In the paper's pipeline: Nucleated cell counts per sample were estimated from amplification of reference gene primers within the assay. To quantify the absolute abundance of each unique TCRbeta CDR3 rearrangement, sequence reads were collapsed and filtered. For each sample, productive Simpson clonality was calculated as the square root of Simpson's diversity index over productive rearrangements. What TCRdb holds here is the immuneACCESS table cut down to in-frame rearrangements. Part of the clones is not present; checked against another copy, under half of the missing clones reflect an unresolved V gene, and the others are unexplained. That table gives V, J and clone size, and the DNA gave D and trimming. In this sample the table shows about 230,000 clones, approximately 80% of which occur a single time. The ten most abundant clones make up approximately 30% of the sample.

The sample comprised peripheral blood. This sequence originates from a man between 40 and 49 years old with acute or convalescent COVID-19. The chain uses TRBV2 and TRBJ2-3; the D gene is perhaps TRBD2, on 5 matching bases. This receptor has the CDR3 CASRISADTQYF. The sequenced DNA: TGTGCCAGCAGAATTAGCGCAGATACGCAGTATTTT.